These 22 T cell receptor beta chains came from one sample sequenced in a study of response to subunit inactivated influenza vaccine. TCRdb fed the RT-PCR reads into MiXCR, producing one record per CDR3 protein. The table includes about 700,000 distinct CDR3 sequences, roughly 13% detected once. The sample here was PBMCs from blood, taken 14 days before vaccination. The receptors derive from a man in his fifties or sixties who received an inactivated influenza vaccine.

This chain connects TRBV5-1 to TRBJ2-7, with 7 bases fitting TRBD1. With 1 base clipped from V and 3 bases from J, the junction kept 4 bases outside the gene matches. The CDR3 runs 14 residues. Germline-derived CDR1 and CDR2 are SGHRS and YFSETQ. As DNA, the CDR3 is TGCGCCAGCAGCTTGTGGGACAGAATCTACGAGCAGTACTTC. Translation gives CASSLWDRIYEQYF.

This clonotype was counted many times. V and J are TRBV5-1 and TRBJ2-3; perhaps TRBD1 as D (5 bases). The germline gives CDR1 SGHRS, CDR2 YFSETQ. The V end was cut by 4 bases, the J end by 3 bases, with 21 bases between. This CDR3 is built from 17 residues. CDR3 protein: CASSHTNRQSQTDTQYF. CDR3 bases: TGCGCCAGCAGCCATACAAACAGACAGAGCCAAACAGATACGCAGTATTTT.

The rearrangement joins TRBV7-9 to TRBJ2-3; D not certain. The CDR3 contains 14 residues. Germline-derived CDR1 and CDR2 are SEHNR and FQNEAQ (reference sequence). The V and J ends lost 2 bases and 2 bases respectively, with 8 bases between them. CDR3: CASSLSQSTDTQYF. The CDR3 DNA sequence: TGTGCCAGCAGCTTAAGTCAGTCCACAGATACGCAGTATTTT.

The rearrangement uses TRBV28 and TRBJ2-2, with D unresolved. Germline loops: CDR1 MDHEN, CDR2 SYDVKM. CDR3 length equals 12 residues. Trimming removed 5 bases from V and 6 bases from J, with 7 bases in between. CDR3 residues: CASSHGPGELFF. As DNA, the CDR3 is TGTGCCAGCAGTCATGGTCCCGGGGAGCTGTTTTTT.

This chain uses TRBV15 with TRBJ2-3, with D hard to call. The ends were cut back, 0 bases at V and 6 bases at J, with 7 bases in the middle. The CDR3 runs to 13 residues. From germline, CDR1 is LNHNV and CDR2 YYDKDF (reference sequence). In nucleotides, the CDR3 is TGTGCCACCAGCAGAGATGTGGTGGATACGCAGTATTTT. This gives the protein CATSRDVVDTQYF.

The V call is TRBV20-1, the J call TRBJ1-2, with TRBD1 matching 10 bases. The trim removed 3 bases at V and 3 bases at J, leaving 10 bases unmatched. CDR3 size: 16 residues. The germline V gene encodes CDR1 DFQATT and CDR2 SNEGSKA (reference sequence). The CDR3 coding sequence is TGCAGTGCTAGGCCTTGGGACAGGGGCAGGGACTATGGCTACACCTTC. It is translated as CSARPWDRGRDYGYTF.

This clonotype was recorded many times. The chain is built from TRBV9 and TRBJ2-3; a possible D gene is TRBD1 (6 bases). Germline V gene sequence: CDR1 SGDLS, CDR2 YYNGEE. This CDR3 region has 12 residues. Trimming removed 7 bases from V and 5 bases from J, with 11 bases in between. CDR3 coding DNA: TGTGCCAGCTCACCCAGGGGAGATACGCAGTATTTT. Its translation is CASSPRGDTQYF.

This clonotype was counted only a few times. The V and J genes are TRBV10-3 and TRBJ2-3, with 9 bases matching TRBD1. The CDR3 has 17 residues. CDR1 ENHRY and CDR2 SYGVKD come from the germline V gene. With 4 bases clipped from V and 2 bases from J, the junction kept 10 bases outside the gene matches. In nucleotides, the CDR3 is TGTGCCATCAGTGGTCCTGCCGGGACAGGGAACACAGATACGCAGTATTTT. Translation: CAISGPAGTGNTDTQYF.

This clonotype was detected ten times or more. The chain links TRBV29-1 to TRBJ2-7; 7 nucleotides match TRBD2. V lost 4 bases to trimming and J lost 5 bases; unmatched junction nucleotides: 5. The length of the CDR3 is 12 residues. Germline V lookup: CDR1 SQVTM, CDR2 ANQGSEA. The chain's CDR3 is CSVGAGDDEQYF. The CDR3 DNA reads as TGCAGCGTTGGGGCGGGAGACGACGAGCAGTACTTC.

V gene TRBV2 combines with J gene TRBJ2-3; D is unclear. Trimming took 10 bases from V and 0 from J, leaving 8 bases between them. The germline gives CDR1 SNHLY, CDR2 FYNNEI. The CDR3 consists of 12 residues. This CDR3 reads CATSRSTDTQYF. The CDR3 DNA follows: TGTGCCACCTCCCGCAGCACAGATACGCAGTATTTT.

The rearrangement links TRBV13 to TRBJ2-1; a possible D gene is TRBD1 (5 bases). Germline V lookup: CDR1 PRHDT, CDR2 FYEKMQ (reference sequence). Trimming took 0 bases from V and 8 from J, leaving 14 bases between them. The CDR3 contains 15 residues. DNA for the CDR3: TGTGCCAGCAGCTTAGGGGACACCCAGGGTTATGAGCAGTTCTTC. It translates to CASSLGDTQGYEQFF.

The chain recombines TRBV7-8 with TRBJ1-3; D unclear. The V gene lost 4 bases and the J gene lost 2 bases, with 18 bases spanning the gap. CDR1 is SGHVS and CDR2 is FQNEAQ in the germline V gene. CDR3 length equals 17 residues. DNA for the CDR3: TGTGCCAGCAGCTCCCCCTATACGACACAGACTGGAAACACCATATATTTT. Translation gives CASSSPYTTQTGNTIYF.

In this sample, this clonotype turned up a few times. CDR3 sequence (DNA): TGCAGTGCTAGAGTTCCTAGCGGGAGATGGAATACCGGGGAGCTGTTTTTT. This sequence encodes CSARVPSGRWNTGELFF. V usage is TRBV20-1 and J usage is TRBJ2-2; 10 bases are a match to TRBD2. V lost 1 base, J lost 5 bases, and 10 bases stayed unmatched. The germline V gene has CDR1 DFQATT and CDR2 SNEGSKA (reference sequence). The CDR3 runs 17 residues.

This clonotype was detected ten times or more. This chain uses TRBV6-5 with TRBJ2-3; D is unresolved. Between the trimmed V and J ends, which lost 0 bases and 2 bases, there was a span of 12 bases. Germline V gene data show CDR1 as MNHEY and CDR2 as SVGAGI. CDR3 length equals 16 residues. CDR3 DNA: TGTGCCAGCAGTTACTCTGTTAATACGATCACAGATACGCAGTATTTT. It yields the protein CASSYSVNTITDTQYF.

V usage is TRBV5-1 and J usage is TRBJ2-1; D remains ambiguous. V lost 2 bases and J lost 4, with 7 bases in between. CDR1 is SGHRS and CDR2 is YFSETQ in the germline V gene. This CDR3 comprises 13 residues. In DNA form, the CDR3 reads TGCGCCAGCAGCTTCCGGATATACAATGAGCAGTTCTTC. Amino acids: CASSFRIYNEQFF.

The chain couples TRBV27 to TRBJ2-1; 9 positions agree with TRBD2. Germline-derived CDR1 and CDR2 are MNHEY and SMNVEV (reference sequence). With 3 bases clipped from V and 1 base from J, the junction kept 13 bases outside the gene matches. The CDR3 extends over 19 amino acids. CDR3 bases: TGTGCCAGCAGTTTTGAGGCTAGCGGGACCCCTGGGTCCTACAATGAGCAGTTCTTC. Amino acid sequence: CASSFEASGTPGSYNEQFF.

This clonotype was counted many times. The rearrangement links TRBV12-3 or TRBV12-4 to TRBJ2-1; TRBD2 aligns across 8 bases. With 5 bases clipped from V and 8 bases from J, the junction kept 8 bases outside the gene matches. CDR3 length equals 14 residues. The CDR3 is CASSPGLVPYEQFF. In nucleotides, the CDR3 is TGTGCCAGCAGTCCGGGACTAGTGCCCTATGAGCAGTTCTTC.

The sample holds a few counts of this clonotype. The chain combines TRBV7-2 with TRBJ1-4, with 9 nucleotides matching TRBD1. J lost 8 bases, V lost 6 bases, and 7 bases had no gene match. The germline gives CDR1 SGHTA, CDR2 FQGNSA. The CDR3 consists of 14 residues. Here the CDR3 reads CASSPQGAGEKLFF. For the CDR3, the DNA is TGTGCCAGCAGTCCACAGGGGGCAGGAGAAAAACTGTTTTTT.

The sample holds many counts of this clonotype. The rearrangement links TRBV12-3 or TRBV12-4 to TRBJ1-2; tentative D call: TRBD1 (5 bases). V was shortened by 6 bases and J by 4 bases, with 15 bases between the two germline ends. The CDR3 is made up of 14 amino acids. The DNA for the CDR3 is TGTGCCAGCAGCGGTGGAGCAGGGTCCTATGGCTACACCTTC. This gives the protein CASSGGAGSYGYTF.

CDR3 protein: CASSPDDDREQYF. CDR3 nucleotide sequence: TGTGCCAGCAGTCCGGACGACGACAGGGAGCAGTACTTC. V gene TRBV28 combines with J gene TRBJ2-7; possibly TRBD1 for D (6 bases). The germline CDR1 and CDR2 sequences are MDHEN and SYDVKM. The V end lost 5 bases, the J end lost 7 bases, and 15 bases lay between the germline ends. The CDR3 length is 13 residues.

This clonotype has just a few counts. The rearrangement uses TRBV7-6 and TRBJ2-5, with D uncertain. The CDR3 runs to 17 residues. V lost 3 bases and J lost 2, with 19 bases in between. The V gene's germline CDR1 is SGHVS and CDR2 FNYEAQ. The CDR3 reads CASSFGASVPRQETQYF. The CDR3 nucleotides are TGTGCCAGCAGCTTCGGAGCTTCGGTTCCTCGTCAAGAGACCCAGTACTTC.

The table lists this clonotype with a few counts. The V and J genes are TRBV7-6 and TRBJ2-5, with D possibly matching TRBD1 (5 bases). CDR1 and CDR2 (germline): SGHVS, FNYEAQ. Trimming stripped 5 bases from V and 5 bases from J, with 15 bases between. CDR3 length: 14 amino acids. The CDR3 DNA is TGTGCCAGCAGCCAGGGCAGGGTTCGGGAGACCCAGTACTTC. Translating it yields CASSQGRVRETQYF.